This is a list of T cell receptor beta chains from one sample in a study of T cells in Graves' hyperthyroidism and ophthalmopathy. TCRdb analysed the multiplex PCR reads with MiXCR anew, one entry per CDR3 protein. The repertoire holds about 350,000 distinct CDR3 sequences, around 18% seen once, with roughly 15% in the top ten. Sequencing was carried out using blood. The receptors derive from a woman between 35 and 50 years old with Graves' ophthalmopathy. Both conserved end residues are part of each CDR3. The order of the fields is J gene, D gene, clone size, V gene, CDR3 protein, CDR3 DNA. The D gene is left open where the match is weak. Size is stated for part of the rows, as once, few or many counts, or as a class when the clone is expanded.

TRBJ2-6	TRBD1	many	TRBV6-2/TRBV6-3	CASSSSTGGSGANVLTF	TGTGCCAGCAGCAGTTCCACAGGGGGTTCAGGGGCCAACGTCCTGACTTTC
TRBJ1-1	.	many	TRBV19	CASTRRGVYTEAFF	TGTGCCAGTACACGGCGGGGCGTATACACTGAAGCTTTCTTT
TRBJ2-5	TRBD2	.	TRBV6-5	CASSYSLSAGGNWETQYF	TGTGCCAGCAGTTACAGTCTATCGGCGGGGGGGAATTGGGAGACCCAGTACTTC
TRBJ1-2	.	many	TRBV29-1	CSVEEAGFDGYTF	TGCAGCGTTGAAGAAGCCGGGTTCGATGGCTACACCTTC
TRBJ2-7	.	many	TRBV20-1	CSALQALEQYF	TGCAGTGCACTACAGGCCCTCGAGCAGTACTTC
TRBJ2-2	TRBD2	many	TRBV11-3	CASSAPGGRGLFF	TGTGCCAGCAGCGCCCCGGGGGGACGAGGGCTGTTTTTT
TRBJ2-7	.	many	TRBV27	CASSPGLEGIYEQYF	TGTGCCAGCAGTCCCGGGTTAGAGGGAATCTACGAGCAGTACTTC
TRBJ2-7	.	many	TRBV10-3	CAISESSLYEQYF	TGTGCCATCAGTGAGTCGTCTCTCTACGAGCAGTACTTC
TRBJ1-1	TRBD1	many	TRBV14	CASSQALRDRASFTEAFF	TGTGCCAGCAGCCAAGCCCTCCGGGACAGGGCCTCGTTCACTGAAGCTTTCTTT
TRBJ2-5	TRBD2	once	TRBV11-2	CASSLDSGKETQYF	TGTGCCAGCAGCTTAGATAGCGGGAAAGAGACCCAGTACTTC
TRBJ1-3	.	few	TRBV6-5	CASSYSRTDYSGNTISF	TGTGCCAGCAGTTACTCAAGGACAGACTACTCTGGAAACACCATATCTTTT
TRBJ2-7	.	many	TRBV7-2	CASTTTGREQYF	TGTGCCAGCACCACGACGGGGCGGGAGCAGTACTTC
TRBJ2-7	TRBD2	few	TRBV12-3/TRBV12-4	CASRPRGSGTYEQYF	TGTGCCAGCAGACCCCGGGGTAGCGGGACCTACGAGCAGTACTTC
TRBJ2-7	.	many	TRBV27	CASSLSFTSYEQYF	TGTGCCAGCAGTTTATCCTTCACATCCTACGAGCAGTACTTC
TRBJ2-2	.	many	TRBV12-3/TRBV12-4	CASRISGIAGELFF	TGTGCCAGCAGAATCAGTGGGATCGCCGGGGAGCTGTTTTTT
TRBJ2-3	TRBD2	many	TRBV20-1	CSAREMWTSGTTDTQYF	TGCAGTGCTAGAGAGATGTGGACTAGCGGGACAACAGATACGCAGTATTTT
TRBJ1-5	.	.	TRBV28	CASSFLQSDQPQHF	TGTGCCAGCAGTTTTTTACAGTCAGATCAGCCCCAGCATTTT
TRBJ2-7	.	many	TRBV9	CASTPFWSNSEQYF	TGTGCCAGCACGCCTTTTTGGTCTAACTCCGAGCAGTACTTC
TRBJ1-2	.	.	TRBV6-5	CASSYLGANYGYTF	TGTGCCAGCAGTTATCTGGGGGCGAACTATGGCTACACCTTC
TRBJ1-2	.	many	TRBV5-6	CASSLPQERRTAYGYTF	TGTGCCAGCAGTTTGCCCCAAGAGCGGCGGACGGCCTATGGCTACACCTTC
TRBJ1-5	.	many	TRBV6-2/TRBV6-3	CASEQGGRQPQHF	TGTGCCAGCGAACAGGGAGGTCGTCAGCCCCAGCATTTT
TRBJ1-5	TRBD1	many	TRBV24-1	CATSGQGNQPQHF	TGTGCCACCAGTGGACAGGGGAATCAGCCCCAGCATTTT
TRBJ1-2	.	many	TRBV5-4	CASSLEGPRNYGYTF	TGTGCCAGCAGCTTGGAAGGACCGCGGAACTATGGCTACACCTTC
TRBJ1-2	.	.	TRBV18	CASSLQQGNLGYTF	TGTGCCAGCTCACTTCAACAGGGAAATCTTGGCTACACCTTC
TRBJ1-1	.	many	TRBV29-1	CSVETLQVEAFF	TGCAGCGTTGAAACATTACAGGTTGAAGCTTTCTTT
TRBJ1-1	.	many	TRBV6-1	CASSEAGMRPFF	TGTGCCAGCAGTGAAGCGGGTATGCGGCCTTTCTTT
TRBJ2-5	TRBD1	.	TRBV7-8	CASSSHQTGVRTQYF	TGTGCCAGCAGCTCACACCAGACAGGGGTCCGGACCCAGTACTTC
TRBJ2-7	TRBD1	many	TRBV7-9	CASSLGSTGFGEQYF	TGTGCCAGCAGCTTAGGATCGACAGGGTTTGGCGAGCAGTACTTC
TRBJ2-7	TRBD2	many	TRBV6-5	CASSYGSRGSSYEQYF	TGTGCCAGCAGTTACGGGTCGCGGGGGAGCTCCTACGAGCAGTACTTC
TRBJ2-5	.	many	TRBV12-5	CASGLATQPSGRETQYF	TGTGCTAGTGGTTTGGCCACCCAGCCCTCGGGTCGGGAGACCCAGTACTTC